These 30 T cell receptor beta chains originate from one sample sequenced in a study of blood T cell repertoires in COVID-19. Sequenced by immunoSEQ multiplex PCR; TCRdb stores in-frame clones only, minus some. The sample yields about 230,000 clones, around 84% seen once. The specimen sequenced was peripheral blood. These receptors all come from a woman of 80 years or more with active or convalescent COVID-19.

The rearrangement joins TRBV7-3 to TRBJ2-2; TRBD2 matches 9 bases. Germline loops: CDR1 SGHTA, CDR2 FQGTGA. V was clipped by 5 bases and J by 4 bases; unmatched bases: 8. This CDR3 comprises 16 residues. In nucleotides, the CDR3 is TGTGCCAGCAGCACAAGACTAGCGGATTCCACCGGGGAGCTGTTTTTT. It yields the protein CASSTRLADSTGELFF.

The genes are TRBV7-2 and TRBJ2-2, with D maybe TRBD1 (5 bases). Germline V lookup: CDR1 SGHTA, CDR2 FQGNSA. V was pared by 1 base and J by 2 bases, with 8 bases between. The CDR3 has 15 amino acids. Written as DNA, the CDR3 is TGTGCCAGCAGCTTAGGTCAGGGAAACACCGGGGAGCTGTTTTTT. This codes for CASSLGQGNTGELFF.

The chain joins TRBV5-6 to TRBJ2-7; possible D gene TRBD2, 6 bases. The V gene's germline CDR1 is SGHDT and CDR2 YYEEEE. Between the trimmed V and J ends, which lost 4 bases and 4 bases, there was a span of 18 bases. The CDR3 is made up of 15 amino acids. Here the CDR3 reads CASSVWTTLVYEQYF. CDR3 coding DNA: TGTGCCAGCAGCGTTTGGACTACCTTAGTGTACGAGCAGTACTTC.

The chain recombines TRBV6-2 or TRBV6-3 with TRBJ2-7; D is perhaps TRBD1 (5 bases). CDR1 is MNHEY and CDR2 is SVGEGT in the germline V gene. This CDR3 has 17 residues. The V end was cut by 6 bases, the J end by 5 bases, with 26 bases between. This CDR3 is CASSPMGRQTLYHEQYF. CDR3 bases: TGTGCCAGCAGCCCCATGGGGCGACAGACTCTTTACCACGAGCAGTACTTC.

J is TRBJ2-2 and V is TRBV19; D gene ambiguous. The CDR3 contains 14 residues. V lost 2 bases, J lost 1 base, and 5 bases lay in between. The germline gives CDR1 LNHDA, CDR2 SQIVND (reference sequence). In nucleotides, the CDR3 is TGTGCCAGTAGTATAAAACTGAACACCGGGGAGCTGTTTTTT. Amino acid sequence: CASSIKLNTGELFF.

V is TRBV5-8 and J is TRBJ1-6; TRBD1 might be the D (6 bases). Germline loops: CDR1 SGHTS, CDR2 YDEGEE. Trimming took 0 bases from V and 7 from J, leaving 11 bases between them. The CDR3 has 15 amino acids. The CDR3 DNA reads TGTGCCAGCAGCTTGGTTCAGGGGACCAATTCACCCCTCCACTTT. Translated, it gives CASSLVQGTNSPLHF.

The chain uses TRBV20-1 and TRBJ2-4; D possibly corresponds to TRBD1 (5 bases). V lost 3 bases and J 2 bases, leaving 8 bases between the germline ends. The germline CDR1 and CDR2 sequences are DFQATT and SNEGSKA (reference sequence). The CDR3 covers 13 residues. CDR3 coding DNA: TGCAGTGCTAGTGGGGCTACCAAAAACATTCAGTACTTC. It yields the protein CSASGATKNIQYF.

This chain joins TRBV5-1 and TRBJ2-5, with TRBD2 as a possible D gene (5 bases). V was clipped by 2 bases and J by 2 bases, with 10 bases between them. This CDR3 is 14 amino acids long. Germline CDR1 SGHRS, CDR2 YFSETQ. The CDR3, as DNA: TGCGCCAGCAGCTTAGAGCGGCAGCAAGAGACCCAGTACTTC. Translating it yields CASSLERQQETQYF.

Concerning this clone itself: The same CDR3 arises from other DNA sequences in this sample as well. The rearrangement joins TRBV7-2 to TRBJ1-2; 7 bases match TRBD1. The germline V gene has CDR1 SGHTA and CDR2 FQGNSA. This CDR3 region has 13 residues. V lost 4 bases and J lost 4; bases outside the gene matches: 3. This chain's CDR3 is CASSSGTAYGYTF. In DNA, the CDR3 is TGTGCCAGCAGCTCAGGGACAGCCTATGGCTACACCTTC.

The V and J genes are TRBV28 and TRBJ2-2; no reliable D call. This CDR3 contains 12 residues. Trimming left V 6 bases short and J 10 bases short, with 12 bases between. In germline, CDR1 is MDHEN, CDR2 SYDVKM. The chain's CDR3 is CASSSVVEELFF. DNA of the CDR3: TGTGCCAGCAGCTCGGTAGTTGAGGAGCTGTTTTTT.

The genes are TRBV27 and TRBJ2-1, with 13 positions matching TRBD2. V shed 6 bases, J shed 8 bases, and the junction held 13 bases outside the gene matches. CDR1 is MNHEY and CDR2 is SMNVEV in the germline V gene (reference sequence). The CDR3 is 17 amino acids. In DNA form, the CDR3 reads TGTGCCAGCAGCTTCTCTCGGACTAGCGGGAGTAGGGATGAGCAGTTCTTC. It yields the protein CASSFSRTSGSRDEQFF.

The chain is built from TRBV11-3 and TRBJ1-3; D remains ambiguous. Germline V gene lookup returns CDR1 SGHNT and CDR2 YENEEA. The ends were cut back, 1 base at V and 4 bases at J, with 5 bases in the middle. The CDR3 runs 13 residues. The DNA for the CDR3 is TGTGCCAGCAGCTTAGGTGCGGGAAACACCATATATTTT. Residues: CASSLGAGNTIYF.

The chain combines TRBV28 with TRBJ1-6; no definite D call. Trimming took off 6 bases at V and 2 bases at J, with 11 bases between the two ends. The CDR3 sequence is 15 residues long. Germline-derived CDR1 and CDR2 are MDHEN and SYDVKM. This CDR3 reads CASRPVAPYNSPLHF. The CDR3 bases are TGTGCCAGCAGACCCGTGGCCCCCTATAATTCACCCCTCCACTTT. Full variable domain (remainder filled in from reference TRBV28 and TRBJ1-6): DVKVTQSSRYLVKRTGEKVFLECVQDMDHENMFWYRQDPGLGLRLIYFSYDVKMKEKGDIPEGYSVSREKKERFSLILESASTNQTSMYLCASRPVAPYNSPLHFGNGTRLTVT.

This chain links TRBV11-3 with TRBJ1-1, with 9 bases matching TRBD1. The CDR3 runs to 15 residues. The germline V gene has CDR1 SGHNT and CDR2 YENEEA. The V segment lost 3 bases and the J segment 1 base; nucleotides outside the gene matches: 3. The CDR3 loop reads CASSLRTGANTEAFF. The CDR3 region has the DNA TGTGCCAGCAGCTTGCGGACAGGGGCGAACACTGAAGCTTTCTTT.

This rearrangement joins TRBV30 to TRBJ2-3, with TRBD2 matching over 8 bases. CDR1 and CDR2 from the germline V gene are GTSNPN and SVGIG (reference sequence). The CDR3 totals 15 residues. Trimming at V came to 2 bases and at J to 8 bases, leaving 12 bases not matched to a gene. The CDR3 coding sequence is TGTGCCTGGAGTCTTACTAGCGGTCGTGGGGCTACGCAGTATTTT. Translation: CAWSLTSGRGATQYF.

This chain uses TRBV12-5 with TRBJ2-1; D might be TRBD1 (5 bases). Per the germline V gene, CDR1 is LGHNT and CDR2 is FRNRAP. The CDR3 totals 17 residues. V lost 2 bases to trimming and J lost 5 bases, with 19 bases between them. CDR3 DNA sequence: TGTGCTAGTGGTTTGCTCCCGACAGCGCAAGTAAACAATGAGCAGTTCTTC. Its protein is CASGLLPTAQVNNEQFF.

Only a few counts were recorded for this clone. The gene calls are TRBV28 and TRBJ1-2, with a possible D match to TRBD1 (5 bases). The CDR3 sequence is 14 residues long. Per the germline V gene, CDR1 is MDHEN and CDR2 is SYDVKM. V was shortened by 2 bases and J by 7 bases, with 14 bases between the two germline ends. The CDR3: CASSLVGGGLGYTF. The CDR3 bases are TGTGCCAGCAGTTTAGTGGGGGGAGGTCTTGGCTACACCTTC.

The chain links TRBV5-1 to TRBJ2-2; possible D gene TRBD2, 9 bases. Germline V CDR1 and CDR2: SGHRS, YFSETQ. With 3 bases removed from V and 6 bases from J, the gap between germline ends came to 21 bases. CDR3 length: 17 residues. The CDR3 nucleotides read TGCGCCAGCAGCTGGACAGGGCGGCTAGCGGGGTCCGGGGAGCTGTTTTTT. Translation: CASSWTGRLAGSGELFF.

In its sample, this clone was seen a few times. This chain links TRBV5-1 with TRBJ1-5, with TRBD1 matching over 8 bases. CDR1 SGHRS and CDR2 YFSETQ come from the germline V gene. J lost 1 base, V lost 6 bases, and 3 bases had no gene match. This CDR3 region has 14 residues. The DNA of the CDR3 is TGCGCCAGCAAACAGGGGGAGAGCAATCAGCCCCAGCATTTT. Its protein product is CASKQGESNQPQHF.

In this sample, this clone turned up once. This chain connects TRBV10-3 to TRBJ1-1; the D gene is possibly TRBD1 (5 bases). V lost 10 bases to trimming and J lost 0 bases, with 12 bases between them. Germline values: CDR1 ENHRY, CDR2 SYGVKD. The CDR3 consists of 13 residues. CDR3 coding DNA: TGTGCCAGCCAGGGAGGGGTGAACACTGAAGCTTTCTTT. Translated, it gives CASQGGVNTEAFF.

This clone has more than one count but fewer than ten. This rearrangement joins TRBV5-1 to TRBJ2-3; TRBD2 agrees at 13 bases. This CDR3 contains 16 residues. The V gene end was trimmed by 4 bases and the J gene end by 5 bases; junction bases not matched to a gene: 7. The V gene's germline CDR1 is SGHRS and CDR2 YFSETQ. The CDR3 is CASSLDGLAGEDTQYF. CDR3 nucleotides: TGCGCCAGCAGCCTGGACGGACTAGCGGGAGAAGATACGCAGTATTTT.

The chain combines TRBV21-1 with TRBJ2-1; the D segment call TRBD1 is taken from the table without a DNA check. TRBV21-1 is marked as a pseudogene. CDR3 length: 15 amino acids. Written as DNA, the CDR3 is TGTGCCAGCAGCAAGGGTGGGCAGAACTACAATGAGCAGTTCTTC. Amino acids: CASSKGGQNYNEQFF.

The CDR3 nucleotides are TGTGCCAGCAGCTTGGGGGACAGGGGAATAAGAGGCTACACCTTC. Its protein product is CASSLGDRGIRGYTF. The chain recombines TRBV5-4 with TRBJ1-2; 10 bases map to TRBD1. CDR1 is SGHNT, CDR2 YYREEE, per germline (reference sequence). The CDR3 is 15 amino acids. J gave up 8 bases and V 0 bases, and 7 bases lay outside the gene matches.

V gene TRBV5-6 combines with J gene TRBJ2-3; 8 bases line up with TRBD1. The CDR3 contains 18 residues. Germline assignment: CDR1 SGHDT and CDR2 YYEEEE. Trimming cost V 3 bases and J 5 bases; bases outside gene matches: 17. In DNA form, the CDR3 reads TGTGCCAGCAGCTGGGAAAGCCTGACAGGGGTAAACGGAGATACGCAGTATTTT. It specifies CASSWESLTGVNGDTQYF.

The chain has TRBV5-1 and TRBJ2-7; a possible D gene is TRBD2 (5 bases). The ends were cut back, 2 bases at V and 10 bases at J, with 16 bases in the middle. Germline V gives CDR1 SGHRS, CDR2 YFSETQ. This CDR3 is 13 amino acids long. As DNA, the CDR3 is TGCGCCAGCAGCTTAATGGATGAGGGCCTCCAGTACTTC. Protein sequence: CASSLMDEGLQYF.

As regards this clone: At one boundary the junction diverges from the germline segment, which might be a read error. This chain connects TRBV7-7 to TRBJ2-1; 11 bases line up with TRBD2. This CDR3 has 15 residues. Germline-derived CDR1 and CDR2 are SSHAT and FNYEAQ (reference sequence). The CDR3 is CASSFQLAGDNEQFF. For the CDR3, the DNA is TGTGCTAGCAGCTTTCAACTAGCGGGGGACAATGAGCAGTTCTTC.

The J gene is TRBJ2-2, the V gene TRBV7-9; 14 nucleotides align to TRBD2. CDR3 length equals 18 residues. After removal of 4 bases from V and 3 bases from J, the junction contained 7 bases not matched to a gene. The germline CDR1 and CDR2 sequences are SEHNR and FQNEAQ (reference sequence). CDR3 region: CASSSRTSGRSDTGELFF. The DNA for the CDR3 is TGTGCCAGCAGCTCCCGGACTAGCGGGAGGTCGGACACCGGGGAGCTGTTTTTT.

The V gene is TRBV7-3, the J gene TRBJ2-5; 9 positions match TRBD1. Germline V gene lookup returns CDR1 SGHTA and CDR2 FQGTGA. The CDR3 length is 16 residues. Trimming cost V 2 bases and J 5 bases; bases outside gene matches: 9. In DNA, the CDR3 is TGTGCCAGCAGCTTAGGTGCACAGGGGGCGCGGGAGACCCAGTACTTC. Protein product: CASSLGAQGARETQYF.

The V call is TRBV29-1, the J call TRBJ2-7, with TRBD1 matching over 11 bases. Looked up from germline, CDR1 is SQVTM and CDR2 is ANQGSEA. The J segment lost 1 base and the V segment lost 7 bases, leaving 6 bases of the junction unmatched. The CDR3 is 14 residues long. The chain's CDR3 is CSAVGTGGSYEQYF. The CDR3 DNA sequence: TGCAGCGCCGTTGGGACAGGGGGTTCCTACGAGCAGTACTTC.

The rearrangement uses TRBV10-3 and TRBJ2-3, with 9 positions matching TRBD2. The CDR3 has 18 amino acids. Per germline, CDR1 ENHRY and CDR2 SYGVKD. V lost 2 bases, J lost 3 bases, and 12 bases stayed unmatched. The CDR3 here is CAISEIRQVAGVTDTQYF. The CDR3 DNA reads as TGTGCCATCAGTGAGATACGCCAGGTAGCGGGAGTGACAGATACGCAGTATTTT.